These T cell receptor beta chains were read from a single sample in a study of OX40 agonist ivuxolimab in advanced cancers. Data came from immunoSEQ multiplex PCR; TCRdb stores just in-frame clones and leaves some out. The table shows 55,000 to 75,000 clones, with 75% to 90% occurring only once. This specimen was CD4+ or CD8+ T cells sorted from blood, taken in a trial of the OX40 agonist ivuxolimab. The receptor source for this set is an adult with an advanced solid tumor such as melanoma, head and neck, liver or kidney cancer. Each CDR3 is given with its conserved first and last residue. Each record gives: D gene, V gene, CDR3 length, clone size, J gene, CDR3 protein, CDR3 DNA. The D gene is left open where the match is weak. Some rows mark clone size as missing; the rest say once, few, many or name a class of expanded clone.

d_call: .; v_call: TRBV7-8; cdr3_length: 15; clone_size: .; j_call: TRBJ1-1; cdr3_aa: CASSFFGPARREAFF; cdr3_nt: TGTGCCAGCAGCTTTTTCGGCCCCGCCCGACGGGAAGCTTTCTTT
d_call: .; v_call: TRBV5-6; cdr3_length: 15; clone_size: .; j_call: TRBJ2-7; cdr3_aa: CASSDRLGRGYEQYF; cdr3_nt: TGTGCCAGCAGCGATAGACTGGGACGGGGCTACGAGCAGTACTTC
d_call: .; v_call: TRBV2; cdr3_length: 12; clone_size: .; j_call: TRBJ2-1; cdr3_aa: CASRPAYNEQFF; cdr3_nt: TGTGCCAGCAGGCCCGCTTACAATGAGCAGTTCTTC
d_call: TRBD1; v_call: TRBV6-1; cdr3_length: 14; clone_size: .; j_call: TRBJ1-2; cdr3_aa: CASRLGQGRGGYTF; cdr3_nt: TGTGCCAGCAGATTAGGACAGGGGCGAGGAGGCTACACCTTC
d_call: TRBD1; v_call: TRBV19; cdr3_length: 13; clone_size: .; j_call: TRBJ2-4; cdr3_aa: CASSVQGVNIQYF; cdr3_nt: TGTGCCAGTAGTGTACAGGGGGTGAACATTCAGTACTTC
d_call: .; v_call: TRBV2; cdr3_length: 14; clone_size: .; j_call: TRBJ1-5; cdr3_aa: CATAELLSNQPQHF; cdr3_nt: TGTGCCACCGCCGAACTCCTTAGCAATCAGCCCCAGCATTTT
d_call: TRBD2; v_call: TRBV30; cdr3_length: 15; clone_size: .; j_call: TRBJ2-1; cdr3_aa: CAWGGRGNLYNEQFF; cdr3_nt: TGTGCCTGGGGTGGGCGGGGGAACCTCTACAATGAGCAGTTCTTC
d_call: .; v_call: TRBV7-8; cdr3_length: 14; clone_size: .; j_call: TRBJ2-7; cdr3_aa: CASSLGEGHLFEYF; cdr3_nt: TGTGCCAGCAGCTTAGGGGAGGGACACCTATTCGAGTACTTC
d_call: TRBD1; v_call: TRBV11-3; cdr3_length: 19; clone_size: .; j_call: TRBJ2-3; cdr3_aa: CASSLSGTGGLPSTDTQYF; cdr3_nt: TGTGCCAGCAGCCTCTCCGGGACAGGGGGTTTACCTAGCACAGATACGCAGTATTTT
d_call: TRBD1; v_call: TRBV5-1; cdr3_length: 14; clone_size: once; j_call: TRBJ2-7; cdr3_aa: CASSLGGTDYEQYF; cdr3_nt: TGCGCCAGCAGCTTGGGTGGGACAGACTACGAGCAGTACTTC
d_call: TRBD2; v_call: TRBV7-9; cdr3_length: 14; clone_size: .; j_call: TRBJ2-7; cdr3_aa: CASSPGGTNYEQYF; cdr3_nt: TGTGCCAGCTCCCCGGGGGGGACGAACTACGAGCAGTACTTC
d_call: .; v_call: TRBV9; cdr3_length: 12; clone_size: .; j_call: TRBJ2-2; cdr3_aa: CASSPLDGELFF; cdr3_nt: TGTGCCAGCAGCCCCCTCGACGGGGAGCTGTTTTTT
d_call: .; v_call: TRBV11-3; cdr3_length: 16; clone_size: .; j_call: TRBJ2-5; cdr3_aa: CASSPQGGGYQETQYF; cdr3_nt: TGTGCCAGCAGCCCACAAGGGGGAGGGTACCAAGAGACCCAGTACTTC
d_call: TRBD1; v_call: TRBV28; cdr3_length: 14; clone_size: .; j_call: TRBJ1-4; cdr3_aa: CASSLDRVIEKLFF; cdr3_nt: TGTGCCAGCAGTTTGGACAGGGTAATTGAAAAACTGTTTTTT
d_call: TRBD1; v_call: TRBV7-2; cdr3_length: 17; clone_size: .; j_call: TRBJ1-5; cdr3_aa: CASSRGTGTGGNQPQHF; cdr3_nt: TGTGCCAGCAGCCGAGGGACTGGGACAGGGGGAAATCAGCCCCAGCATTTT
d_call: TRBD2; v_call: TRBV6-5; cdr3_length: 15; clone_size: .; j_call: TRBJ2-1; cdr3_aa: CASSSSGSSYNEQFF; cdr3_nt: TGTGCCAGCAGTTCTAGCGGGAGCTCCTACAATGAGCAGTTCTTC
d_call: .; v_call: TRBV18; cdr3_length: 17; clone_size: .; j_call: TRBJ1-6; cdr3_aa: CASSPSVQKSYNSPLHF; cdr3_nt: TGTGCCAGCTCACCATCTGTACAGAAGTCGTATAATTCACCCCTCCACTTT
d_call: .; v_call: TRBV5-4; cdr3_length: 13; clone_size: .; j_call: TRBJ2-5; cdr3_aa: CASSLGVQETQYF; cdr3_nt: TGTGCCAGCAGCTTGGGGGTGCAAGAGACCCAGTACTTC
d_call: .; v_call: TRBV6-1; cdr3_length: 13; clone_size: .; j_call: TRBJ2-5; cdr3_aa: CASSFSGQETQYF; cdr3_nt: TGTGCCAGCAGTTTTAGCGGCCAAGAGACCCAGTACTTC
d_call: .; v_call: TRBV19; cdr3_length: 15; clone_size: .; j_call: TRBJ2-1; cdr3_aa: CASSIGGRMVNEQFF; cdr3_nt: TGTGCCAGTAGTATAGGCGGACGTATGGTCAATGAGCAGTTCTTC
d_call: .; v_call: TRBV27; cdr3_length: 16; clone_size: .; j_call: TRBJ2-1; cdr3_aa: CASSLSSGKPYNEQFF; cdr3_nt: TGTGCCAGCAGTTTATCGTCGGGGAAGCCCTACAATGAGCAGTTCTTC
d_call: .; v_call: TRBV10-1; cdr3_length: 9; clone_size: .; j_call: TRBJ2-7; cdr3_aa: CASWSEQYF; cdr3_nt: TGCGCCAGCTGGAGCGAGCAGTACTTC
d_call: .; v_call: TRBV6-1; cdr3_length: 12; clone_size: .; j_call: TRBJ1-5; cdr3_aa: CASTQGLQPQHF; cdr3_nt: TGTGCCAGCACCCAGGGGTTACAGCCCCAGCATTTT